The rows below give T cell receptor beta chains drawn from one sample of a study of blood T cell repertoires in COVID-19. Produced via immunoSEQ multiplex PCR; TCRdb's table is partial and in-frame only. The top ten clones hold about 16% of a sample with tens of thousands of clones, approximately 85% of them seen once. Sequenced sample: peripheral blood. The receptors were sampled from a human donor in a cohort sampled during active COVID-19. Both conserved end residues are part of each CDR3. Fields, in order: clone size, V gene, J gene, CDR3 protein. Expanded clones get a size class; other rows say once, few or many, or leave the size out.

clone size: .
V gene: TRBV7-9
J gene: TRBJ2-2
CDR3 protein: CASSEWGGGTGELFF

clone size: .
V gene: TRBV18
J gene: TRBJ2-2
CDR3 protein: CASSPPLDRTGELFF

clone size: .
V gene: TRBV7-2
J gene: TRBJ1-1
CDR3 protein: CASSLGGQGKTEAFF

clone size: .
V gene: TRBV5-4
J gene: TRBJ2-7
CDR3 protein: CASSLVGTFSYEQYF

clone size: .
V gene: TRBV11-2
J gene: TRBJ1-1
CDR3 protein: CASSLGEDQGAFF

clone size: .
V gene: TRBV2
J gene: TRBJ2-5
CDR3 protein: CASSSQLAGLGETQYF

clone size: .
V gene: TRBV12-3/TRBV12-4
J gene: TRBJ2-7
CDR3 protein: CASSPGQYEQYF

clone size: .
V gene: TRBV3-1/TRBV3-2
J gene: TRBJ2-7
CDR3 protein: CASSQEMGQRHEQYF

clone size: once
V gene: TRBV6-5
J gene: TRBJ2-5
CDR3 protein: CASDVGWGLQETQYF

clone size: .
V gene: TRBV19
J gene: TRBJ1-4
CDR3 protein: CASSETGVGSEKLFF

clone size: .
V gene: TRBV6-6
J gene: TRBJ1-1
CDR3 protein: CASSYSQNTKAFF

clone size: .
V gene: TRBV7-8
J gene: TRBJ1-5
CDR3 protein: CASSLATGDQPQHF

clone size: .
V gene: TRBV7-9
J gene: TRBJ2-3
CDR3 protein: CASSPYLGGGDTQYF

clone size: .
V gene: TRBV2
J gene: TRBJ2-5
CDR3 protein: CASSVSTVTLETQYF

clone size: .
V gene: TRBV20-1
J gene: TRBJ2-7
CDR3 protein: CSASPSGGPEQYF

clone size: once
V gene: TRBV9
J gene: TRBJ1-3
CDR3 protein: CASSVPTGDSGNTIYF

clone size: .
V gene: TRBV27
J gene: TRBJ1-2
CDR3 protein: CASSPSPTGNYGYTF

clone size: .
V gene: TRBV3-1/TRBV3-2
J gene: TRBJ2-3
CDR3 protein: CASSQVGTTSTDTQYF

clone size: .
V gene: TRBV6-2/TRBV6-3
J gene: TRBJ1-5
CDR3 protein: CASSWTVSNQPQHF

clone size: .
V gene: TRBV5-5
J gene: TRBJ2-2
CDR3 protein: CASSLASVGVTGELFF

clone size: once
V gene: TRBV7-6
J gene: TRBJ2-6
CDR3 protein: CASRHRGANVLTF

clone size: .
V gene: TRBV5-8
J gene: TRBJ1-4
CDR3 protein: CASSLGYQNEKLFF

clone size: .
V gene: TRBV19
J gene: TRBJ1-4
CDR3 protein: CASSSGGGFEKLFF

clone size: .
V gene: TRBV6-6
J gene: TRBJ1-1
CDR3 protein: CASSGGAEAFF

clone size: .
V gene: TRBV3-1/TRBV3-2
J gene: TRBJ2-5
CDR3 protein: CASASMTGAYQETQYF

clone size: .
V gene: TRBV10-3
J gene: TRBJ2-5
CDR3 protein: CAISVTLTGQETQYF

clone size: .
V gene: TRBV12-3/TRBV12-4
J gene: TRBJ2-7
CDR3 protein: CASSFESYEQYF